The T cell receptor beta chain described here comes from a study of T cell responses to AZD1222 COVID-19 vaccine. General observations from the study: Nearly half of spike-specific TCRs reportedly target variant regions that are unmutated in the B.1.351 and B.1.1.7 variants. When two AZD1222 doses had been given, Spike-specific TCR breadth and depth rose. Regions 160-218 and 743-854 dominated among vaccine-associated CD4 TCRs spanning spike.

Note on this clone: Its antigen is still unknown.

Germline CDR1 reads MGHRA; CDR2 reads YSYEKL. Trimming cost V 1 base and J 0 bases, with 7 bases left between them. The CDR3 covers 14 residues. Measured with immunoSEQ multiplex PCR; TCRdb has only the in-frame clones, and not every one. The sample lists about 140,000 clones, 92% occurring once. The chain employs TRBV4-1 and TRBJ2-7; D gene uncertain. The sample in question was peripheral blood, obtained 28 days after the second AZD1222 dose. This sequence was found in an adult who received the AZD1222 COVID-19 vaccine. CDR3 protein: CASSQASSSYEQYF. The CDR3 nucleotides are TGCGCCAGCAGCCAAGCCTCAAGCTCCTACGAGCAGTACTTC.